The sequence of this T cell receptor beta chain was determined in a study of blood T cell repertoires in COVID-19. In the study overall: Spain, Italy and the United States supplied samples that represented acute and convalescent COVID-19. Nucleic acid was either cDNA or gDNA, and it came from T cells, B-cell-depleted T cells, or PBMCs.

Original processing methods: Amplified reference gene primers provided the basis for estimating nucleated cell counts. The repertoire was sequenced with immunoSEQ multiplex PCR; TCRdb's copy has only in-frame clones and lacks some. For V, J and clone size, that table is used; D and trimming come from the DNA. This sample carries about 280,000 clones, about nine tenths of them seen once, and the ten largest clones take 3%. J gave up 5 bases and V 4 bases, and 7 bases lay outside the gene matches. Germline-derived CDR1 and CDR2 are SGHRS and YFSETQ. CDR3 length: 14 residues. The clonotype originates from a woman aged 25-40 years with active or convalescent COVID-19. The chain combines TRBV5-1 with TRBJ2-3, with TRBD1 identical over 7 bases. Sequenced sample: peripheral blood. The CDR3 DNA is TGCGCCAGCAGCCTTGGACAGGCTCAAGATACGCAGTATTTT. Protein: CASSLGQAQDTQYF.